A single sample gave rise to the 23 T cell receptor beta chains below, sequenced in a study of T-cell memory formation after mild COVID-19. One entry per CDR3 protein, called by TCRdb with MiXCR from the 5' RACE reads. The sample yields under 450,000 distinct CDR3 sequences, less than 25% seen once. The sample taken for sequencing was PBMCs or a T cell subset sorted from them (not recorded which). The source of these receptors is an adult woman who had mild COVID-19 (a few samples of this study predate the infection). Cell type and time point are not known.

The sample holds a few counts of this clonotype. The V call is TRBV5-1, the J call TRBJ2-2; D is possibly TRBD1 (5 bases). V lost 0 bases and J 5 bases, leaving 11 bases between the germline ends. CDR3 size: 15 residues. The germline V gene has CDR1 SGHRS and CDR2 YFSETQ. The CDR3 protein is CASSLAPPGTGELFF. The CDR3 DNA is TGCGCCAGCAGCTTGGCCCCCCCAGGGACCGGGGAGCTGTTTTTT.

Many counts were recorded for this clonotype. Here the CDR3 reads CASSAKPRIQRDTQYF. The CDR3 nucleotides read TGTGCCAGCAGCGCCAAACCCCGGATCCAACGGGATACGCAGTATTTT. The rearrangement links TRBV5-6 to TRBJ2-3, with D uncertain. Germline CDR1 SGHDT, CDR2 YYEEEE. The CDR3 consists of 16 residues. V was shortened by 4 bases and J by 6 bases, with 21 bases between the two germline ends.

This chain uses TRBV6-5 with TRBJ2-4; 9 bases line up with TRBD1. With V trimmed by 5 bases and J by 9 bases, 14 bases remained unmatched. This CDR3 contains 16 residues. CDR1 MNHEY and CDR2 SVGAGI come from the germline V gene. Written as DNA, the CDR3 is TGTGCCAGCAGTCCCGACAGGGGGTTGTTTAACAGCATTCAGTACTTC. This codes for CASSPDRGLFNSIQYF.

CDR3: CASSLTGPTSGNTIYF. CDR3 sequence (DNA): TGCGCCAGCAGCTTGACAGGACCTACCTCTGGAAACACCATATATTTT. The chain links TRBV5-1 to TRBJ1-3; TRBD1 might be the D (5 bases). V dropped 1 base and J dropped 0 bases, with 11 bases sitting between them. The germline V gene encodes CDR1 SGHRS and CDR2 YFSETQ. CDR3 length equals 16 residues.

This clonotype was seen a handful of times. The rearrangement links TRBV5-6 to TRBJ1-4; TRBD1 matches at 8 bases. Germline CDR1 reads SGHDT; CDR2 reads YYEEEE. After removal of 5 bases from V and 2 bases from J, the junction contained 2 bases not matched to a gene. The CDR3 is 14 amino acids. For the CDR3, the DNA is TGTGCCAGCAGTTGGGACAGGACTAATGAAAAACTGTTTTTT. This encodes CASSWDRTNEKLFF.

This clonotype was counted between two and nine times. This chain uses TRBV4-2 with TRBJ2-5; TRBD1 is a possible D gene (5 bases). Germline CDR1 and CDR2: LGHNA and YNFKEQ. V shed 1 base and J shed 7 bases, with 13 bases lying between them. The CDR3 consists of 14 residues. The CDR3 DNA is TGTGCCAGCAGCCAAGGTGGGGCGAAGGGGACCCAGTACTTC. This codes for CASSQGGAKGTQYF.

J is TRBJ2-7 and V is TRBV5-1; TRBD1 matches 9 bases. Germline trimming cut 4 bases from V and 2 bases from J; bases unmatched to any gene: 7. The V gene's germline CDR1 is SGHRS and CDR2 YFSETQ. The CDR3 runs 15 residues. The CDR3 loop reads CASSAPDRGAYEQYF. The CDR3 nucleotides are TGCGCCAGCAGCGCACCGGACAGGGGAGCCTACGAGCAGTACTTC.

The rearrangement links TRBV10-3 to TRBJ2-3, with unresolved D. CDR3 length equals 12 residues. Germline V gene sequence: CDR1 ENHRY, CDR2 SYGVKD. Trimming removed 4 bases from V and 5 bases from J, with 7 bases in between. CDR3 coding DNA: TGTGCCATCAGTGTGGAAGGAGATACGCAGTATTTT. Its translation: CAISVEGDTQYF.

V and J are TRBV5-5 and TRBJ1-3; D is ambiguous. CDR3 size: 17 residues. Per germline, CDR1 SGHKS and CDR2 YYEKEE (reference sequence). The ends were cut back, 0 bases at V and 0 bases at J, with 13 bases in the middle. The CDR3: CASSLAAALSSGNTIYF. The CDR3 DNA reads as TGTGCCAGCAGCTTGGCCGCAGCTTTAAGCTCTGGAAACACCATATATTTT.

This clonotype showed up just a few times. V usage is TRBV28 and J usage is TRBJ2-5, with 8 bases aligning to TRBD1. Germline assignment: CDR1 MDHEN and CDR2 SYDVKM. There are 14 residues in the CDR3. V was pared by 6 bases and J by 5 bases, with 8 bases of the junction left unmatched. As DNA, the CDR3 is TGTGCCAGCAGCCCTGGACAGGGTGAGGAGACCCAGTACTTC. Its translation is CASSPGQGEETQYF.

This chain uses TRBV25-1 with TRBJ2-7, with D possibly matching TRBD1 (6 bases). Trimming cost V 6 bases and J 3 bases, with 9 bases left between them. Germline V gene lookup returns CDR1 MGHDK and CDR2 SYGVNS. The length of the CDR3 is 12 residues. For the CDR3, the DNA is TGTGCCAGCAGAAGGACAGACTACGAGCAGTACTTC. As protein: CASRRTDYEQYF.

J is TRBJ2-1 and V is TRBV4-2; D possibly corresponds to TRBD1 (6 bases). The CDR3 has 16 residues. Trimming left V 0 bases short and J 8 bases short, with 17 bases between. Germline V gene sequence: CDR1 LGHNA, CDR2 YNFKEQ. The DNA of the CDR3 is TGTGCCAGCAGCCAAGAACTGGGGGCCGTTACACATGAGCAGTTCTTC. Its translation: CASSQELGAVTHEQFF.

The chain links TRBV5-1 to TRBJ1-2; possible D gene TRBD1, 5 bases. This CDR3 has 14 amino acids. V gave up 3 bases and J gave up 2 bases, with 11 bases separating them. The germline V gene has CDR1 SGHRS and CDR2 YFSETQ. CDR3 sequence: CASSSGLRNYGYTF. CDR3 DNA sequence: TGCGCCAGCAGCTCGGGGCTGCGGAACTATGGCTACACCTTC.

This clonotype was seen more than once but under ten times. The gene calls are TRBV18 and TRBJ2-7; 8 bases agree with TRBD1. This CDR3 comprises 15 residues. V lost 3 bases and J lost 3; bases outside the gene matches: 7. CDR1 and CDR2 (germline): KGHSH, LQKENI. CDR3 bases: TGTGCCAGCTCACCGCAGGGGGCAGATTACTACGAGCAGTACTTC. Its translation: CASSPQGADYYEQYF.

This sequence joins TRBV5-1 and TRBJ1-5; tentatively, D is TRBD1 (6 bases). CDR3 size: 15 residues. Germline assignment: CDR1 SGHRS and CDR2 YFSETQ. Deletions cut 0 bases from V and 7 bases from J, with 14 bases between. The CDR3 is CASSLVPGAEQPQHF. DNA of the CDR3: TGCGCCAGCAGCTTGGTTCCGGGGGCCGAACAGCCCCAGCATTTT. The full variable domain, with the rest looked up from reference TRBV5-1 and TRBJ1-5, is KAGVTQTPRYLIKTRGQQVTLSCSPISGHRSVSWYQQTPGQGLQFLFEYFSETQRNKGNFPGRFSGRQFSNSRSEMNVSTLELGDSALYLCASSLVPGAEQPQHFGDGTRLSIL.

This clonotype was found many times. The genes are TRBV24-1 and TRBJ2-1; D call uncertain. Germline-derived CDR1 and CDR2 are KGHDR and SFDVKD. The CDR3 covers 15 residues. Trimming pared 4 bases from V and 9 bases from J, leaving 18 bases between. CDR3 coding DNA: TGTGCCACCAGTGACGCCGCCGGAGCTAGAGGTGAGCAGTTCTTC. Translation gives CATSDAAGARGEQFF.

This clonotype was picked up a small number of times. This rearrangement joins TRBV7-9 to TRBJ2-1, with a tentative D call TRBD2 (6 bases). Germline lookup yields CDR1 SEHNR and CDR2 FQNEAQ (reference sequence). This CDR3 region has 15 residues. V shed 6 bases and J shed 2 bases, with 14 bases lying between them. The CDR3 nucleotides are TGTGCCAGCAGGTATCCGGAGGGCCCCTACAATGAGCAGTTCTTC. It translates to CASRYPEGPYNEQFF.

The rearrangement links TRBV20-1 to TRBJ2-3; D unclear. Trimming pared 0 bases from V and 4 bases from J, leaving 17 bases between. The CDR3 contains 16 residues. Germline assignment: CDR1 DFQATT and CDR2 SNEGSKA (reference sequence). CDR3 in amino acids: CSARDRGSSAPDTQYF. The CDR3, as DNA: TGCAGTGCTAGAGATAGAGGAAGTTCCGCCCCAGATACGCAGTATTTT.

In this sample, this clonotype turned up once. The rearrangement links TRBV4-3 to TRBJ1-1; 7 nucleotides line up with TRBD1. The CDR3 is 16 residues long. V lost 0 bases, J lost 3 bases, and 7 bases stayed unmatched. Germline values: CDR1 LGHNA, CDR2 YSLEER. Here the CDR3 DNA reads TGCGCCAGCAGCCAAGATAGGGCAGGGGGAGACACTGAAGCTTTCTTT. It translates to CASSQDRAGGDTEAFF.

This chain joins TRBV7-2 and TRBJ2-1, with 13 bases aligning to TRBD2. The CDR3 contains 17 residues. The V segment lost 3 bases and the J segment 4 bases; nucleotides outside the gene matches: 6. Germline CDR1 reads SGHTA; CDR2 reads FQGNSA. The CDR3 DNA sequence: TGTGCCAGCAGCTTTTCCGGGACTAGCGGGACTTACAATGAGCAGTTCTTC. It translates to CASSFSGTSGTYNEQFF. The full variable domain, its missing parts supplied by reference TRBV7-2 and TRBJ2-1, is GAGVSQSPSNKVTEKGKDVELRCDPISGHTALYWYRQSLGQGLEFLIYFQGNSAPDKSGLPSDRFSAERTGGSVSTLTIQRTQQEDSAVYLCASSFSGTSGTYNEQFFGPGTRLTVL.

The chain couples TRBV7-9 to TRBJ1-1, with a possible D match to TRBD1 (5 bases). The V gene lost 1 base and the J gene lost 0 bases, with 9 bases spanning the gap. CDR3 size: 15 residues. Germline CDR1 is SEHNR and CDR2 is FQNEAQ (reference sequence). As DNA, the CDR3 is TGTGCCAGCAGCTTAGTGGGGCATTTGAACACTGAAGCTTTCTTT. Translated, it gives CASSLVGHLNTEAFF.

The chain links TRBV4-1 to TRBJ2-5; tentatively, D is TRBD1 or TRBD2 (6 bases each). Trimming cost V 0 bases and J 5 bases, with 13 bases left between them. CDR1 and CDR2 from the germline V gene are MGHRA and YSYEKL. This CDR3 has 15 residues. In DNA, the CDR3 is TGCGCCAGCAGCCAAGATCTCCCGGGGGCGGAGACCCAGTACTTC. Translating gives CASSQDLPGAETQYF.

This clonotype was counted a few times. The genes are TRBV5-1 and TRBJ2-7; the match to TRBD2 covers 13 bases. This CDR3 spans 17 amino acids. From germline, CDR1 is SGHRS and CDR2 YFSETQ. The trim removed 1 base at V and 2 bases at J, leaving 6 bases unmatched. The CDR3 nucleotides are TGCGCCAGCAGCTTGAGGGGGACTAGCGGGGCGACCTACGAGCAGTACTTC. It codes for CASSLRGTSGATYEQYF.